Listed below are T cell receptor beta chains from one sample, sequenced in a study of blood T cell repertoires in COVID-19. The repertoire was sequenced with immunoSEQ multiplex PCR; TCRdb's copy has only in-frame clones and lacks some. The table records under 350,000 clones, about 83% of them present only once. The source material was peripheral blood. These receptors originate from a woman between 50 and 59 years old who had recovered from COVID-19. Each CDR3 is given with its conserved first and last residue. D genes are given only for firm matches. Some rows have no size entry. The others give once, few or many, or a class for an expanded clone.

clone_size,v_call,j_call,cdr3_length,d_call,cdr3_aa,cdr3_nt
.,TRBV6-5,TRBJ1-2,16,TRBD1,CASSYSAMGTGFGYTF,TGTGCCAGCAGTTACTCTGCAATGGGGACAGGCTTTGGCTACACCTTC
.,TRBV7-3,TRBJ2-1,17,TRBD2,CASSLTLTSGLYNEQFF,TGTGCCAGCAGCTTAACCCTCACTAGCGGCCTCTACAATGAGCAGTTCTTC
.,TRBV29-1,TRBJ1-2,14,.,CSVESGATPYGYTF,TGCAGCGTTGAAAGCGGGGCCACCCCATATGGCTACACCTTC
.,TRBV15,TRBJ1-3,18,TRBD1,CATSRVIRDSTSGNTIYF,TGTGCCACCAGCAGAGTCATCCGGGACAGCACCTCTGGAAACACCATATATTTT
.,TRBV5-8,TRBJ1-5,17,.,CASSLGQSAGGNQPQHF,TGTGCCAGCAGCTTGGGACAATCTGCGGGGGGCAATCAGCCCCAGCATTTT
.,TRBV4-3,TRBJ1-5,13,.,CASSQEHGQPQHF,TGCGCCAGCAGCCAAGAGCACGGTCAGCCCCAGCATTTT
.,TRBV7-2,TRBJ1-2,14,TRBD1,CASSYGQARGGYTF,TGTGCCAGCAGCTATGGACAGGCAAGAGGTGGCTACACCTTC
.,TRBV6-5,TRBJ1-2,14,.,CASSYSKGGYGYTF,TGTGCCAGCAGTTACTCTAAAGGAGGGTATGGCTACACCTTC
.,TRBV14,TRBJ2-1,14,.,CASSQVTKGDEQFF,TGTGCCAGCAGCCAAGTAACTAAGGGGGACGAGCAGTTCTTC
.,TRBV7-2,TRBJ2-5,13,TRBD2,CASSRGVQETQYF,TGTGCCAGCAGCCGGGGGGTACAAGAGACCCAGTACTTC
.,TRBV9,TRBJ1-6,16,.,CASSGSGDSYNSPLHF,TGTGCCAGCAGCGGGTCGGGAGACTCCTATAATTCACCCCTCCACTTT
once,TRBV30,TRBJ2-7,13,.,CAWRAVLGYEQYF,TGTGCCTGGAGAGCGGTCCTGGGCTACGAGCAGTACTTC
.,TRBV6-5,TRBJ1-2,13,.,CASSYSPEGGYTF,TGTGCCAGCAGTTACTCCCCAGAGGGCGGCTACACCTTC
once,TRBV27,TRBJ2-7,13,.,CASRPRGGVEQYF,TGTGCCAGCCGACCCCGTGGTGGAGTCGAGCAGTACTTC
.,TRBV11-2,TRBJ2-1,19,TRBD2,CASSPHWSSGASSYNEQFF,TGTGCCAGCAGCCCCCATTGGTCTAGCGGGGCAAGCTCCTACAATGAGCAGTTCTTC
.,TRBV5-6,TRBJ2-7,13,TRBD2,CASSFAGGGEQYF,TGTGCCAGCAGCTTCGCGGGGGGCGGCGAGCAGTACTTC
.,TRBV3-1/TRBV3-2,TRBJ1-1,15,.,CASSRTAGLNTEAFF,TGTGCCAGCAGCCGGACGGCAGGGCTGAACACTGAAGCTTTCTTT
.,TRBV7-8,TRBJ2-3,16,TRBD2,CASRETSGGLVDTQYF,TGTGCCAGCAGAGAAACTAGCGGGGGGCTGGTAGATACGCAGTATTTT
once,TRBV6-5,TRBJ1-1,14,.,CASRLGTEKFGAFF,TGTGCCAGCAGGCTCGGCACGGAGAAATTCGGGGCTTTCTTT
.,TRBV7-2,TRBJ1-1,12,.,CASSPDTTEAFF,TGTGCCAGCAGCCCTGACACCACTGAAGCTTTCTTT
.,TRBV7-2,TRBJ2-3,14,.,CASSPRTATDTQYF,TGTGCCAGCAGCCCGAGGACAGCCACAGATACGCAGTATTTT
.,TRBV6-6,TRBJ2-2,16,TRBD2,CASSPRGGLGTGELFF,TGTGCCAGCAGTCCCCGCGGGGGGCTAGGGACCGGGGAGCTGTTTTTT
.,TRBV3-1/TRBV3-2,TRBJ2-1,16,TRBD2,CASSAVTSGSSNEQFF,TGTGCCAGCAGCGCCGTGACTAGCGGGAGTTCAAATGAGCAGTTCTTC
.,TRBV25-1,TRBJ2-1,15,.,CASSLRGSSYNEQFF,TGTGCCAGCAGTCTACGGGGTAGCTCCTACAATGAGCAGTTCTTC
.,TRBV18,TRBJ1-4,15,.,CASSPYQGYNEKLFF,TGTGCCAGCTCCCCATACCAGGGCTATAATGAAAAACTGTTTTTT
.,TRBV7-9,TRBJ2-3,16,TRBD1,CASSPLPGQGTDTQYF,TGTGCCAGCAGCCCCCTACCGGGACAGGGCACAGATACGCAGTATTTT
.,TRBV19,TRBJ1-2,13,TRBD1,CATIQGFGYGYTF,TGTGCCACCATACAGGGGTTTGGCTATGGCTACACCTTC
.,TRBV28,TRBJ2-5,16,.,CASSSTRAPNGETQYF,TGTGCCAGCAGTTCGACCAGGGCCCCCAATGGAGAGACCCAGTACTTC
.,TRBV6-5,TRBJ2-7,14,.,CASSYASRDYEQYF,TGTGCCAGCAGTTACGCTAGCAGAGACTACGAGCAGTACTTC
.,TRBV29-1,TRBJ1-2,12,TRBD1,CSVGTGGYGYTF,TGCAGCGTTGGGACAGGGGGCTATGGCTACACCTTC
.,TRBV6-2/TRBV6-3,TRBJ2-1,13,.,CASSYGEYNEQFF,TGTGCCAGCAGTTATGGGGAGTACAATGAGCAGTTCTTC
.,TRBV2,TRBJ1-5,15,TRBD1,CASSESGQYNQPQHF,TGTGCCAGCAGTGAATCGGGACAGTACAATCAGCCCCAGCATTTT
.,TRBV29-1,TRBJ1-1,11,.,CSATNTGEAFF,TGCAGCGCCACCAACACAGGGGAAGCTTTCTTT
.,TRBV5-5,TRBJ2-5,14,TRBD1,CASSADRGEETQYF,TGTGCCAGCAGCGCGGACAGGGGGGAAGAGACCCAGTACTTC